One sample yielded the 7 T cell receptor beta chains listed below, sequenced in a study of blood T cell repertoires in COVID-19. Clones were sequenced by immunoSEQ multiplex PCR, and TCRdb holds only the in-frame ones, with some missing. This table holds around 300,000 clones, 88% found once. Sequencing was performed on PBMCs or T cells enriched from blood (not recorded which). These receptors originate from a woman aged 60-75 years in a cohort exposed to, infected with or recovered from COVID-19 (not recorded which).

The chain recombines TRBV5-6 with TRBJ2-7; a possible D gene is TRBD2 (5 bases). Germline-derived CDR1 and CDR2 are SGHDT and YYEEEE. This CDR3 has 12 amino acids. V was clipped by 2 bases and J by 4 bases, with 7 bases between them. The chain's CDR3 is CASSLLGYEQYF. The CDR3 coding sequence is TGTGCCAGCAGCTTACTAGGGTACGAGCAGTACTTC. Supplemented by reference TRBV5-6 and TRBJ2-7, the full variable domain reads DAGVTQSPTHLIKTRGQQVTLRCSPKSGHDTVSWYQQALGQGPQFIFQYYEEEERQRGNFPDRFSGHQFPNYSSELNVNALLLGDSALYLCASSLLGYEQYFGPGTRLTVT.

The chain joins TRBV7-2 to TRBJ2-1; 8 nucleotides agree with TRBD2. CDR1 and CDR2 (germline): SGHTA, FQGNSA. The CDR3 covers 17 residues. V trimming: 1 base; J trimming: 6 bases; junction bases outside the gene matches: 11. The DNA of the CDR3 is TGTGCCAGCAGCTTAGAAAACCTAGCGGGTCTAACCAATGAGCAGTTCTTC. Amino acid sequence: CASSLENLAGLTNEQFF. The whole variable domain, remainder taken from reference TRBV7-2 and TRBJ2-1, is GAGVSQSPSNKVTEKGKDVELRCDPISGHTALYWYRQSLGQGLEFLIYFQGNSAPDKSGLPSDRFSAERTGGSVSTLTIQRTQQEDSAVYLCASSLENLAGLTNEQFFGPGTRLTVL.

This clone was observed once. The chain is built from TRBV24-1 and TRBJ2-2, with no clear D. Germline-derived CDR1 and CDR2 are KGHDR and SFDVKD. This CDR3 comprises 14 residues. Trimming took 2 bases from V and 6 from J, leaving 9 bases between them. The CDR3 coding sequence is TGTGCCACCAGTGATTCCCGGGTAGCCGGGGAGCTGTTTTTT. It encodes CATSDSRVAGELFF.

The J gene is TRBJ1-3, the V gene TRBV7-2, with a possible D match to TRBD1 (6 bases). V shed 3 bases and J shed 0 bases, with 6 bases lying between them. The CDR3 loop spans 14 amino acids. Germline CDR1 and CDR2: SGHTA and FQGNSA. In DNA, the CDR3 is TGTGCCAGCAGCTTGACAGGCTCTGGAAACACCATATATTTT. Its protein is CASSLTGSGNTIYF.

This clone was picked up one time. The V and J genes are TRBV6-1 and TRBJ1-2; D not resolved. The V gene lost 2 bases and the J gene lost 2 bases, with 15 bases spanning the gap. CDR3 length: 16 amino acids. Germline CDR1 reads MNHNS; CDR2 reads SASEGT. The CDR3 sequence: CASSELGRPSNYGYTF. In nucleotides, the CDR3 is TGTGCCAGCAGTGAACTGGGCAGGCCTAGCAACTATGGCTACACCTTC.

The chain recombines TRBV6-2 or TRBV6-3 with TRBJ1-1, with a possible D match to TRBD1 (6 bases). The V end was cut by 4 bases, the J end by 3 bases, with 9 bases between. The V gene's germline CDR1 is MNHEY and CDR2 SVGEGT. The CDR3 runs to 13 residues. CDR3 nucleotide sequence: TGTGCCAGCAGTTGGAACAGGGACACTGAAGCTTTCTTT. It translates to CASSWNRDTEAFF.

The table lists this clone with a count of one. The sample has other DNA sequences that encode this CDR3 too. The chain couples TRBV18 to TRBJ1-5; D might be TRBD1 (5 bases). V lost 3 bases and J 0 bases, leaving 6 bases between the germline ends. In germline, CDR1 is KGHSH, CDR2 LQKENI. The CDR3 runs to 14 residues. CDR3 sequence reads: CASSPQGSNQPQHF. CDR3 bases: TGTGCCAGCTCACCCCAGGGTAGCAATCAGCCCCAGCATTTT.